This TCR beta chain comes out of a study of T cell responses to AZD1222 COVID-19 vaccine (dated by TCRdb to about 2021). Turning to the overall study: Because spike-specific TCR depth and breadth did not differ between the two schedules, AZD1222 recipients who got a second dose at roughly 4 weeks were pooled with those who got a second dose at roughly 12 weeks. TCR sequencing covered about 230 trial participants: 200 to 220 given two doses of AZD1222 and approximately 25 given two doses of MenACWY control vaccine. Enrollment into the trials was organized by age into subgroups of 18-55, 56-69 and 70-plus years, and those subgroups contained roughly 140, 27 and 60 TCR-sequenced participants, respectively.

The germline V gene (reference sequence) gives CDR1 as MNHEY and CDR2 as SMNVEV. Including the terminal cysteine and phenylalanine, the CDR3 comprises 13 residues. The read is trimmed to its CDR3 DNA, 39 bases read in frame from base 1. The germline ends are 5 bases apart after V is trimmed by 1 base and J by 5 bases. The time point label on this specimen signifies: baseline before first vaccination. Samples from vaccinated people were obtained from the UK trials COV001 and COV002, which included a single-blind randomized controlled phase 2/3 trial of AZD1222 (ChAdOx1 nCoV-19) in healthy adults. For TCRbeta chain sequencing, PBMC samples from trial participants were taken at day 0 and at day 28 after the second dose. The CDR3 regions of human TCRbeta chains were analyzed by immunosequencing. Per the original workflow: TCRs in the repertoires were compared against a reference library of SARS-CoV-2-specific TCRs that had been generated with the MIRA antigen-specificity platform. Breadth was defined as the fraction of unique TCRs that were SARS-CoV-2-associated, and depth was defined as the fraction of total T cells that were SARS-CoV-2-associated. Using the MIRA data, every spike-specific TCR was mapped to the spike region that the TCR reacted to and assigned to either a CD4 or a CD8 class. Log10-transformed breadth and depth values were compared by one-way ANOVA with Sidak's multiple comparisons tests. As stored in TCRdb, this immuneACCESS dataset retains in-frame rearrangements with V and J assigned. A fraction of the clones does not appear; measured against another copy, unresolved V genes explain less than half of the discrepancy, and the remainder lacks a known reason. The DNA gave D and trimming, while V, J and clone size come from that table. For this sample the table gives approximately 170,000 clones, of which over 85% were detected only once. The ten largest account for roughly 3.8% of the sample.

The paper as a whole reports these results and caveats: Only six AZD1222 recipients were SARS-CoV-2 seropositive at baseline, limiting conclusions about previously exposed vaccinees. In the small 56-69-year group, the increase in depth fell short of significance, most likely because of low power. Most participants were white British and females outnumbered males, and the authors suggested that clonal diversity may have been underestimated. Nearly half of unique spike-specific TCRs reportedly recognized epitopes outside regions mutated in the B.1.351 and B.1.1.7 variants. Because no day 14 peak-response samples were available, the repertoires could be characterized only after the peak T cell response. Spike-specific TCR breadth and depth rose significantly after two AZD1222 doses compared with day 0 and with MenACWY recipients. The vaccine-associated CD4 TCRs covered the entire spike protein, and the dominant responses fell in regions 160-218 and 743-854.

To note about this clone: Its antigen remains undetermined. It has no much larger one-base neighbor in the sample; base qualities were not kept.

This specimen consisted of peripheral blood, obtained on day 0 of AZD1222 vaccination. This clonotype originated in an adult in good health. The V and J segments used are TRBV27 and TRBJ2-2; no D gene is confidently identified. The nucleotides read TGTGCCAGCAGTTTATTGGGGACCGGGGAGCTGTTTTTT. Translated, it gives CASSLLGTGELFF.